This T cell receptor (beta chain) was obtained from a study of response to subunit inactivated influenza vaccine. Trimming removed 1 base at V and 8 bases at J, with 14 bases between. Germline V gives CDR1 SEHNR, CDR2 FQNEAQ (reference sequence). The length of the CDR3 is 14 residues. As concerns this clonotype: Its antigen remains unknown.

MiXCR, run by TCRdb on the RT-PCR reads, gives a single entry per CDR3 protein. This table holds 280,000 or so distinct CDR3 sequences, 21% found once. The study's findings and limits: Authors suggested each seasonal influenza vaccination recruits few new T cells.

The chain couples TRBV7-9 to TRBJ1-2, with a possible D match to TRBD1 (6 bases). The sequences come from PBMCs from blood, collected less than 22 months after vaccination. This TCR came from a man aged 50 to 69 who received an inactivated influenza vaccine. For the CDR3, the DNA is TGTGCCAGCAGCTTAGAGCCGGGGGCGGGAGGCTACACCTTC. Translated, it gives CASSLEPGAGGYTF.